This section outlines one TCR beta chain sequence together with its context. Profiled with immunoSEQ multiplex PCR; TCRdb holds only in-frame clones, not every one. The profile shows around 300,000 clones, around 90% of them singletons. Germline CDR1 and CDR2: SQVTM and ANQGSEA. V dropped 5 bases and J dropped 2 bases, with 9 bases sitting between them. CDR3 length: 12 residues. This sample is drawn from a study of blood T cell repertoires in COVID-19. This sequence was found in a man aged 18-30 years with active or convalescent COVID-19. V gene TRBV29-1 combines with J gene TRBJ1-2; D gene unclear. The sample comprised peripheral blood. DNA of the CDR3: TGCAGCGTTTCAGACAAGAACTATGGCTACACCTTC. Encoded protein: CSVSDKNYGYTF. The variable domain in full, with the rest retrieved from reference TRBV29-1 and TRBJ1-2, is SAVISQKPSRDICQRGTSLTIQCQVDSQVTMMFWYRQQPGQSLTLIATANQGSEATYESGFVIDKFPISRPNLTFSTLTVSNMSPEDSSIYLCSVSDKNYGYTFGSGTRLTVV.